Shown below are 18 T cell receptor beta chains from a single sample sequenced in a study of post-analysis software for immune sequencing data. General study findings and limits: TRBV5-6, TRBV5-1 and TRBV20-1 were among roughly 5 TRBV segments more frequent in patients than controls.

Their antigens are not known. Unique molecular identifiers tagged the TCR beta cDNA libraries. TCRdb fed the PCR reads into MiXCR, producing one record per CDR3 protein. The sample includes 700,000 to 800,000 distinct CDR3 sequences, 30% seen only once; the top ten take 0.55% to 0.65%. The material sequenced was blood. These receptors all come from a girl aged 10 to 17 with multiple sclerosis.

V gene TRBV20-1 combines with J gene TRBJ2-3, with 14 bases fitting TRBD2. Germline loops: CDR1 DFQATT, CDR2 SNEGSKA (reference sequence). V lost 6 bases and J lost 7; bases outside the gene matches: 9. The CDR3 covers 15 residues. CDR3 residues: CSAEGTSGSWNTQYF. For the CDR3, the DNA is TGCAGTGCGGAAGGGACTAGCGGGAGTTGGAATACGCAGTATTTT.

The chain employs TRBV7-2 and TRBJ1-2; D perhaps matches TRBD1 (6 bases). Trimming stripped 0 bases from V and 7 bases from J, with 12 bases between. Germline CDR1 and CDR2: SGHTA and FQGNSA. The CDR3 is 14 amino acids. CDR3 bases: TGTGCCAGCAGCTTAGCAGCAGGGGTGGTTGGCTACACCTTC. As protein: CASSLAAGVVGYTF.

As DNA, the CDR3 is TGCAGTGCTAGTCGTGGAGGTGGCTACACCTTC. Translated: CSASRGGGYTF. This chain uses TRBV20-1 with TRBJ1-2; D not certain. V was clipped by 3 bases and J by 7 bases, with 9 bases between them. Germline-derived CDR1 and CDR2 are DFQATT and SNEGSKA (reference sequence). The CDR3 length is 11 residues.

This clonotype has more than one count but fewer than ten. The rearrangement joins TRBV10-3 to TRBJ2-3; 7 nucleotides match TRBD1. This CDR3 is built from 15 residues. The V gene's germline CDR1 is ENHRY and CDR2 SYGVKD. Trimming removed 4 bases from V and 2 bases from J; junction bases left unmatched: 6. The CDR3, as DNA: TGTGCCATCAGTGGAGGACAGGCGCCCACAGATACGCAGTATTTT. Protein product: CAISGGQAPTDTQYF.

The sample holds a few counts of this clonotype. V usage is TRBV7-9 and J usage is TRBJ1-5; unclear D gene. Germline-derived CDR1 and CDR2 are SEHNR and FQNEAQ (reference sequence). The CDR3 runs 14 residues. Trimming pared 5 bases from V and 2 bases from J, leaving 10 bases between. The CDR3 region is CASSDTTGNQPQHF. The DNA for the CDR3 is TGTGCCAGCAGCGACACCACAGGCAATCAGCCCCAGCATTTT.

As regards this clonotype: A read error may account for a junction end that differs from germline. CDR3 region: CASSAPGRDMQYF. In DNA, the CDR3 is TGTGCCAGCAGCGCCCCCGGCAGGGATATGCAGTATTTT. The chain uses TRBV9 and TRBJ2-3; a possible D gene is TRBD1 (5 bases). The CDR3 is made up of 13 amino acids. Germline assignment: CDR1 SGDLS and CDR2 YYNGEE.

The chain carries TRBV7-2 and TRBJ1-5; maybe TRBD1 (6 bases). Trimming took off 6 bases at V and 0 bases at J, with 18 bases between the two ends. This CDR3 is built from 17 residues. Germline V lookup: CDR1 SGHTA, CDR2 FQGNSA. The CDR3 DNA reads as TGTGCCAGCAGTTCCACCGGGGGCTGGGGTAGCAATCAGCCCCAGCATTTT. This gives the protein CASSSTGGWGSNQPQHF. The complete variable domain, with remaining parts taken from reference TRBV7-2 and TRBJ1-5, reads GAGVSQSPSNKVTEKGKDVELRCDPISGHTALYWYRQSLGQGLEFLIYFQGNSAPDKSGLPSDRFSAERTGGSVSTLTIQRTQQEDSAVYLCASSSTGGWGSNQPQHFGDGTRLSIL.

The chain is built from TRBV20-1 and TRBJ2-3; weak D call: TRBD1 (6 bases). This CDR3 contains 12 residues. V was shortened by 4 bases and J by 5 bases, with 10 bases between the two germline ends. Per germline, CDR1 DFQATT and CDR2 SNEGSKA (reference sequence). The DNA of the CDR3 is TGCAGTGCTACAGGGGTCAAAGATACGCAGTATTTT. Protein sequence: CSATGVKDTQYF.

The chain joins TRBV6-5 to TRBJ2-5; TRBD2 aligns across 10 bases. The length of the CDR3 is 17 residues. The V gene end was trimmed by 0 bases and the J gene end by 7 bases; junction bases not matched to a gene: 11. Germline assignment: CDR1 MNHEY and CDR2 SVGAGI. This CDR3 reads CASSYSQSGGDLGTQYF. CDR3 DNA sequence: TGTGCCAGCAGTTACTCCCAGAGCGGGGGGGATCTTGGGACCCAGTACTTC.

A few counts support this clonotype. The chain employs TRBV12-3 or TRBV12-4 and TRBJ2-1; possibly TRBD2 for D (7 bases). The CDR3 totals 16 residues. The V end lost 5 bases, the J end lost 4 bases, and 18 bases lay between the germline ends. In DNA form, the CDR3 reads TGTGCCAGCAGTCCACGGACTAGGACAGTTTACAATGAGCAGTTCTTC. Residues: CASSPRTRTVYNEQFF.

This clonotype was picked up a small number of times. This chain joins TRBV20-1 and TRBJ1-4; TRBD1 aligns across 8 bases. In germline, CDR1 is DFQATT, CDR2 SNEGSKA (reference sequence). J lost 6 bases, V lost 0 bases, and 6 bases had no gene match. There are 15 residues in the CDR3. In DNA form, the CDR3 reads TGCAGTGCTAGAGATCTCGGACAGGGTGATGAAAAACTGTTTTTT. This codes for CSARDLGQGDEKLFF.

This clonotype was counted between two and nine times. V is TRBV10-2 and J is TRBJ2-5, with TRBD2 matching over 13 bases. Germline loops: CDR1 WSHSY, CDR2 SAAADI. This CDR3 has 14 residues. Trimming removed 8 bases from V and 5 bases from J; junction bases left unmatched: 5. The CDR3, as DNA: TGCGCCAGCCACGGACTAGCGGGAGTTGAGACCCAGTACTTC. This translates into CASHGLAGVETQYF.

This clonotype is a singleton in its sample. The chain recombines TRBV20-1 with TRBJ2-3; perhaps TRBD2 as D (5 bases). The V end lost 0 bases, the J end lost 2 bases, and 15 bases lay between the germline ends. In germline, CDR1 is DFQATT, CDR2 SNEGSKA (reference sequence). The CDR3 runs to 16 residues. The CDR3 DNA reads TGCAGTGCTAGAGATCCGTGGACTTCCCACACAGATACGCAGTATTTT. This encodes CSARDPWTSHTDTQYF.

In this sample, this clonotype turned up a few times. The rearrangement uses TRBV2 and TRBJ1-2; D call uncertain. The CDR3 runs to 10 residues. The germline V gene has CDR1 SNHLY and CDR2 FYNNEI. V was clipped by 6 bases and J by 7 bases, with 6 bases between them. This CDR3 is CASRTSGYTF. The CDR3 DNA follows: TGTGCCAGCAGAACCAGTGGCTACACCTTC.

The CDR3 sequence is CASSSGRGPKNIQYF. Here the CDR3 DNA reads TGCGCCAGCAGCTCCGGGCGGGGTCCCAAAAACATTCAGTACTTC. The chain is built from TRBV5-1 and TRBJ2-4; D is perhaps TRBD2 (6 bases). Germline V gene lookup returns CDR1 SGHRS and CDR2 YFSETQ. Trimming stripped 3 bases from V and 2 bases from J, with 12 bases between. This CDR3 has 15 residues. Complete variable domain (other parts from reference TRBV5-1 and TRBJ2-4): KAGVTQTPRYLIKTRGQQVTLSCSPISGHRSVSWYQQTPGQGLQFLFEYFSETQRNKGNFPGRFSGRQFSNSRSEMNVSTLELGDSALYLCASSSGRGPKNIQYFGAGTRLSVL.

The CDR3 DNA sequence: TGTGCCAGCAGCGTAGCGGCGGGAGAGCCCAATGAGCAGTTCTTC. It specifies CASSVAAGEPNEQFF. The chain combines TRBV9 with TRBJ2-1, with 7 bases identical to TRBD2. CDR1 is SGDLS and CDR2 is YYNGEE in the germline V gene. The CDR3 runs 15 residues. V lost 0 bases and J lost 6; bases outside the gene matches: 6.

V usage is TRBV5-5 and J usage is TRBJ2-7; 10 nucleotides agree with TRBD1. This CDR3 spans 15 amino acids. Per germline, CDR1 SGHKS and CDR2 YYEKEE (reference sequence). The junction had 6 bases not matched to a gene; V was cut back by 4 bases and J by 2 bases. The CDR3 region is CASSHPGQGTYEQYV. CDR3 sequence (DNA): TGTGCCAGCAGCCATCCGGGACAGGGGACCTACGAGCAGTACGTC.

The V gene is TRBV24-1, the J gene TRBJ2-3; 8 bases line up with TRBD1. The CDR3 extends over 15 amino acids. With V trimmed by 2 bases and J by 3 bases, 3 bases remained unmatched. From germline, CDR1 is KGHDR and CDR2 SFDVKD. CDR3 nucleotide sequence: TGTGCCACCAGTGATTCGACAGGGGTGACAGATACGCAGTATTTT. This sequence encodes CATSDSTGVTDTQYF.